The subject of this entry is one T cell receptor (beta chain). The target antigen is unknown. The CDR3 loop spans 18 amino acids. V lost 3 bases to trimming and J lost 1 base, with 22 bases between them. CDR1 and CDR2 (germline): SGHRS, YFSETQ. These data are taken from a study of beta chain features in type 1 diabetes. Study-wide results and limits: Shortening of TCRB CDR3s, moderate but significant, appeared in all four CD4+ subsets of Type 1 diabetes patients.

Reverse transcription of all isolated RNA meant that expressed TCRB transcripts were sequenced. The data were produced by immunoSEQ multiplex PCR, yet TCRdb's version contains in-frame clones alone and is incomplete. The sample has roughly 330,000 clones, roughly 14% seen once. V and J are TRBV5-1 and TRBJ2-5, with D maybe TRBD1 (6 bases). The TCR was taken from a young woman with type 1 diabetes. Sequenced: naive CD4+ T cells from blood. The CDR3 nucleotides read TGCGCCAGCAGCTCCTTCGGCCAGGGGACACCTCGCCAAGAGACCCAGTACTTC. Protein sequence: CASSSFGQGTPRQETQYF.